The present TCR beta chain was sequenced within a study of blood T cell repertoires in COVID-19. Across the whole study: The analysed material was cDNA or gDNA that came from T cells, B-cell-depleted T cells, or PBMCs.

CDR1 and CDR2 from the germline V gene are SGHRS and YFSETQ. This CDR3 spans 13 amino acids. Trimming at V came to 3 bases and at J to 3 bases, leaving 3 bases not matched to a gene. Sequencing was performed with immunoSEQ multiplex PCR; in TCRdb, only in-frame clones are kept and a portion is missing. The repertoire holds over 200,000 clones, with around 85% as singletons. The V and J genes are TRBV5-1 and TRBJ2-7, with 7 nucleotides matching TRBD2. The sequence derives from a man aged 35-49 years with acute or convalescent COVID-19. Sequencing was performed on peripheral blood. CDR3 coding DNA: TGCGCCAGCAGCTGGACGGGGGGCTACGAGCAGTACTTC. Its protein product is CASSWTGGYEQYF.